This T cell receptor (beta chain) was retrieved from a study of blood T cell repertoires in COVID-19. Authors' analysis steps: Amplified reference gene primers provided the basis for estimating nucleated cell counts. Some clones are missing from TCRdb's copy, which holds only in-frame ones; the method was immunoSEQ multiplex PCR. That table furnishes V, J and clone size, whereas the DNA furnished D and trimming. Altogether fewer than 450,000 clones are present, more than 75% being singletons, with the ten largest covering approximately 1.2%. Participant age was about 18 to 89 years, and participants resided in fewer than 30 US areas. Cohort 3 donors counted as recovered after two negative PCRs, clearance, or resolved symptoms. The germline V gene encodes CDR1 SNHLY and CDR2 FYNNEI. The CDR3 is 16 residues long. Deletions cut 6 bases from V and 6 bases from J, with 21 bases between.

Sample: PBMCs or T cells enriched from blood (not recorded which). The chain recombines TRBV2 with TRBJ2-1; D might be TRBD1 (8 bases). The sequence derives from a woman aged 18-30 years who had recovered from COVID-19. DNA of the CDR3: TGTGCCAGCAGGTGGGGGGGACAGGATCCGATCAATGAGCAGTTCTTC. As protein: CASRWGGQDPINEQFF.